This TCR beta chain stems from a study of PD-L1 blockade in urothelial cancer (dated by TCRdb to the late 2010s). With respect to the entire study: Every patient began therapy in 2014 and was given atezolizumab 1,200 mg intravenously every 3 weeks. A median of about 140,000 T cells and fewer than 85,000 unique TCRs was obtained from blood samples, and a median clonality of approximately 0.08 was observed. TCR sequencing covered pretreatment tumor samples and matched, serially collected peripheral blood taken before and after atezolizumab treatment. Nine patients reached durable clinical benefit, while 15 to 20 patients did not. An ECOG performance status of 0 or 1 was recorded for the patients, and 0 to 3 prior chemotherapy regimens had been received by the patients. Durable clinical benefit was defined as progression-free survival longer than 6 months, and TCR features were also tested against progression-free and overall survival. Somatic, immune and clinical correlates of response to PD-L1 blockade with atezolizumab in urothelial cancer were the focus of an exploratory multi-omic analysis. Some 30 patients had pretreatment blood TCR-seq, 24 had at least one posttreatment blood collection, and 24 had tumor TCR-seq. Blood samples were analyzed at 3 weeks after treatment start (second dose) and at 6 weeks after treatment start. Whole exome sequencing and RNA sequencing of pretreatment tumors were performed alongside TCR sequencing in the same patients. About 90% of the 29 patients were identified as males with urothelial cancer of bladder origin, and a prior smoking history was reported by 18 of 29 patients. Broader findings and caveats from the paper: Patients with durable benefit showed greater expansion of tumor-associated TCR clones in peripheral blood 3 weeks after starting treatment (n = 22, p = 0.022). Improved progression-free and overall survival was associated with having pretreatment peripheral blood TCR clonality below the median. Small sample size (n ≈ 28) and many exploratory analyses mean the results are intended to be hypothesis-generating.

Trimming takes 3 bases off V and 1 base off J; junction bases not matched to a gene: 6. CDR1 and CDR2 are drawn from the germline V gene: SGHDT, YYEEEE. The CDR3 contains 16 residues, cysteine and phenylalanine counted. The only DNA kept is the CDR3, 48 bases in frame from the first base. Points on this clone: Its target antigen remains unknown. No base quality information exists; no much larger clone differs at one position.

To estimate absolute template abundance from read counts, synthetic TCR analog templates were spiked into each PCR. TCRbeta CDR3 regions were amplified from genomic DNA with bias-controlled V and J gene primers using the immunoSEQ assay. Rearranged TCRbeta segments were sequenced at approximately 20X coverage. In the source study's methods: Clustering was used to correct sequencing errors, and CDR3s were annotated against IMGT to assign V, D and J genes. Out-of-frame and stop-codon sequences were excluded, and only productive TCRbeta rearrangements were used in downstream analyses. Clonality was calculated as one minus the Shannon entropy normalized by the log of the number of unique productive sequences. Clones differing between time points or between blood and tumor were identified using Fisher's exact test with Benjamini-Hochberg correction, with an adjusted p below 0.01 applied as the threshold. Here the immuneACCESS table is served through TCRdb, limited to in-frame sequences with V and J called. Missing clones are a known gap in these copies; in checked studies unresolved V genes cover under half, and the rest lacks a known reason. V, J and clone size are taken as reported in that table, and D and trimming were inferred from the DNA itself. Recorded for this sample are around 22,000 clones; roughly 85% of them occurred a single time. The ten largest clones add up to roughly 3% of the sample.

A total of around 30 patients with locally advanced or metastatic urothelial carcinoma, treated at Memorial Sloan Kettering on a trial protocol, made up the cohort. Peripheral blood mononuclear cells were collected pretreatment and during treatment, at between 1 and 8 total time points per patient. The Qiagen DNeasy Blood extraction kit was used to purify genomic DNA from total PBMCs and from tumor samples. PBMCs were collected pretreatment and during treatment and were isolated and stored as previously described. This TCR was recovered from a man in his forties or fifties with urothelial cancer. Sequenced here: PBMCs, sampled around atezolizumab (anti-PD-L1) treatment. The chain employs TRBV5-6 and TRBJ1-5; TRBD1 agrees with 8 junctional bases. CDR3 protein: CASSYAGGLSNQPQHF. The nucleotide sequence reads TGTGCCAGCAGCTACGCAGGGGGCTTAAGCAATCAGCCCCAGCATTTT.